This note documents a single TCR beta chain sequence. This entry comes from a study of cytomegalovirus exposure and HLA in healthy donors. CDR3 length: 15 amino acids. The V end lost 6 bases, the J end lost 2 bases, and 15 bases lay between the germline ends. CDR1 is SNHLY and CDR2 is FYNNEI in the germline V gene. Assay: immunoSEQ multiplex PCR; the TCRdb copy retains only in-frame clones and omits some. The repertoire holds 170,000 or so clones, with about 85% as singletons. The sample was PBMCs. This clonotype originated in a man aged 18 to 29 in good health and CMV-seropositive. The rearrangement uses TRBV2 and TRBJ2-3, with D tentatively TRBD2 (6 bases). The CDR3 DNA is TGTGCCAGCAGCCAATCGGGAGCCCCCACAGATACGCAGTATTTT. It yields the protein CASSQSGAPTDTQYF. The full variable domain, its missing parts supplied by reference TRBV2 and TRBJ2-3, is EPEVTQTPSHQVTQMGQEVILRCVPISNHLYFYWYRQILGQKVEFLVSFYNNEISEKSEIFDDQFSVERPDGSNFTLKIRSTKLEDSAMYFCASSQSGAPTDTQYFGPGTRLTVL.